This TCR beta chain appears in the sequencing data of a study of vaccination and CD4 T cells after COVID-19. Study as a whole: Stimulation of the cells used overlapping spike peptide pools from SARS-CoV-2 and from the common cold coronaviruses HCoV-NL63, HCoV-OC43 and HCoV-229E.

Concerning this clonotype: The antigen remains unidentified.

Treatment of the sample: roughly 11-day PBMC culture with coronavirus spike peptide pools or control peptides (ViraFEST assay). CDR3 length equals 13 residues. V lost 3 bases to trimming and J lost 5 bases, with 10 bases between them. CDR1 is ENHRY and CDR2 is SYGVKD in the germline V gene. Sequenced with the Oncomine TCR Beta short-read assay was DNA taken from cultured CD4+ T cells. TCRdb redid the calling of the PCR reads with MiXCR, one entry per CDR3 protein. Among more than 10,000 distinct CDR3 sequences listed, 40% to 65% were seen once. The chain has TRBV10-3 and TRBJ2-5; D call uncertain. The clonotype originates from a human donor who had recovered from COVID-19. The sample taken for sequencing was CD4+ T cells from blood, cultured in vitro. The CDR3: CAISDSLDETQYF. CDR3 sequence (DNA): TGTGCCATCAGTGATAGTCTCGACGAGACCCAGTACTTC.